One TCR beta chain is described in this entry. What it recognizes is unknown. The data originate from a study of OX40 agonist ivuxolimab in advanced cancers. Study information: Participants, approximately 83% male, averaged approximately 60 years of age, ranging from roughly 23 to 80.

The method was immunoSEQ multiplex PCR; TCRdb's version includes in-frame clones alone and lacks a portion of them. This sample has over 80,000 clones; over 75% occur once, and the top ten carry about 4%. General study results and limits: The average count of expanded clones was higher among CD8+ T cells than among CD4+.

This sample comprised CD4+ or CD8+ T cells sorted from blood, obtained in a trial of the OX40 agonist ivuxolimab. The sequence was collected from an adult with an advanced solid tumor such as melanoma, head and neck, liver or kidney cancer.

CDR3 protein: CASSSGTGGTQPQHF. CDR3 nucleotides: TGTGCCAGTAGTTCCGGGACAGGGGGCACTCAGCCCCAGCATTTT. This chain uses TRBV19 with TRBJ1-5, with 12 bases that match TRBD1. CDR1 and CDR2 (germline): LNHDA, SQIVND (reference sequence). After removal of 5 bases from V and 6 bases from J, the junction contained 5 bases not matched to a gene. This CDR3 is built from 15 residues.